This record covers a single TCR beta chain. Its specificity is not known. These data belong to a study of shared clonotypes between healthy human individuals. Findings of the study overall: Around 5% was the fraction of naive CD4 clonotypes found shared across several donors.

Replicate PCRs run on sorted subsets employed 200 ng DNA, about 27,000 T cell genomes. The assay was immunoSEQ multiplex PCR, and TCRdb's table has in-frame clones only and misses some. Of some 2,100,000 clones detected, about 92% appear once; the ten largest clones hold more than 1.5%. CD8 cells regarded as naive lacked CD45RO, were positively chosen for CCR7, and omitted terminally differentiated effector memory CD45RA+ cells. The source material was naive CD8+ T cells from PBMCs. This TCR was sampled from a man between 18 and 35 years old in good health. Some clones in this sample may be carry-over from other donors' samples.

CDR3 DNA: TGTGCCAGTAGTAACCCGTTCAACTCTGGAAACACCATATATTTT. Translated: CASSNPFNSGNTIYF. The V gene is TRBV19, the J gene TRBJ1-3; D is uncertain. CDR3 length equals 15 residues. Per the germline V gene, CDR1 is LNHDA and CDR2 is SQIVND (reference sequence). V lost 4 bases and J 0 bases, leaving 10 bases between the germline ends.